The sequence of this T cell receptor beta chain was determined in a study of shared clonotypes between healthy human individuals. This table comes from immunoSEQ multiplex PCR, and its TCRdb copy is limited to in-frame clones, with some not included. This table has 2,500,000 or so clones, more than 90% appearing once. The CDR3 has 14 residues. From germline, CDR1 is SGDLS and CDR2 YYNGEE. The germline V and J ends were trimmed by 0 bases and 7 bases, with 13 bases remaining between them. Material for sequencing was naive CD4+ T cells sorted from blood. Indicated subset: CD45RA+ positively selected. The source of this sequence is a man aged 18 to 35 in good health. The chain couples TRBV9 to TRBJ1-1, with unresolved D. The CDR3 here is CASSVGADTLEAFF. The CDR3 DNA reads as TGTGCCAGCAGCGTAGGGGCAGACACCCTTGAAGCTTTCTTT.